This T cell receptor (beta chain) was sequenced during a study of T cell responses to AZD1222 COVID-19 vaccine. Study observations and caveats: In a largely white British group with more females than males, clonal diversity was possibly underestimated. As reported, nearly half of all spike-specific TCRs target variant regions that are unmutated. Seropositivity was recorded at baseline in only five to seven AZD1222 recipients.

This clone was counted only a few times. Its target is unknown. The CDR3 is 11 residues long. V lost 5 bases to trimming and J lost 13 bases, with 12 bases between them. The germline V gene has CDR1 SEHNR and CDR2 FQNEAQ (reference sequence). Assay: immunoSEQ multiplex PCR; the TCRdb copy retains only in-frame clones and omits some. The sample has 130,000 to 150,000 clones; 86% are singletons. The TCR sequence derives from an adult who received the AZD1222 COVID-19 vaccine. Sequencing was performed on peripheral blood, taken 28 days after the second AZD1222 dose. The chain joins TRBV7-9 to TRBJ2-1, with D tentatively TRBD1 or TRBD2 (6 bases each). The CDR3 DNA is TGTGCCAGCAGCGAAACGGGGGCCCAGTTCTTC. This codes for CASSETGAQFF.